The T cell receptor (beta chain) described here comes from a study of regulatory T cells in long-lasting Graves disease. V lost 0 bases and J lost 6, with 13 bases in between. Germline V gene lookup returns CDR1 SGHRS and CDR2 YFSETQ. The CDR3 runs to 15 residues. Construction of the TCR beta libraries employed iRepertoire HTBI primers in conjunction with Arm-PCR of CDR3 regions. TCRdb processed the multiplex PCR reads anew with MiXCR; each CDR3 protein has one entry. Of around 460,000 distinct CDR3 sequences listed, around 15% are singletons. As to time point: newly diagnosed GD, antithyroid drugs for less than 3 months. PBMC RNA was the source of the TCR library. The table lists this clonotype with many counts. These same data were also listed under a study on T cells in Graves' hyperthyroidism and ophthalmopathy. That source reports: Diagnosing involved the use of clinical symptoms, serum thyroxine and TRAb, thyroid ultrasound and orbital computed tomography. A first-round RT-PCR of the TCR CDR3 used the HTBI primer set.

The input for sequencing was peripheral blood mononuclear cells (PBMCs), taken at new diagnosis, from a patient treated with antithyroid drugs. The TCR was taken from a woman aged 45-65 years with Graves disease. The rearrangement joins TRBV5-1 to TRBJ2-1; TRBD2 might be the D (6 bases). For the CDR3, the DNA is TGCGCCAGCAGCTTGGATCCCGGGAGTGGCAATGAGCAGTTCTTC. Protein: CASSLDPGSGNEQFF.